The next 10 T cell receptor beta chains were all read from a single sample in a study of cytomegalovirus exposure and HLA in healthy donors. The PCR was carried out with 60 Vbeta primers and 13 Jbeta primers. Profiling relied on immunoSEQ multiplex PCR, and the TCRdb table lists in-frame clones only, not all of them. The profile covers some 150,000 clones, with about 77% appearing a single time and 1.5% to 2% taken by the ten largest. The sample comprised PBMCs. The source of these receptors is a female donor in good health and CMV-seronegative.

CDR3 DNA: TGTGCCAGTAGTACCGCGGGACGGTTTAGCAATCAGCCCCAGCATTTT. Its translation is CASSTAGRFSNQPQHF. This chain uses TRBV19 with TRBJ1-5, with D perhaps TRBD1 (5 bases). The germline V gene has CDR1 LNHDA and CDR2 SQIVND (reference sequence). This CDR3 has 16 amino acids. V lost 4 bases, J lost 0 bases, and 13 bases lay in between.

J is TRBJ2-5 and V is TRBV28; 12 nucleotides agree with TRBD2. Gene TRBJ2-7 matches the end of the DNA better, so the J call may be wrong. From germline, CDR1 is MDHEN and CDR2 SYDVKM. There are 15 residues in the CDR3. The CDR3 nucleotides are TGTGCCAGCAGTTGGACTAGCGGGAACTCCTACGAGCAGTACTTC. This sequence encodes CASSWTSGNSYEQYF.

This rearrangement joins TRBV6-1 to TRBJ1-2; D might be TRBD1 (5 bases). The V gene lost 1 base and the J gene lost 8 bases, with 11 bases spanning the gap. This CDR3 has 13 residues. CDR1 MNHNS and CDR2 SASEGT come from the germline V gene. CDR3 loop: CASSEGPWGGYTF. As DNA, the CDR3 is TGTGCCAGCAGTGAAGGACCTTGGGGCGGCTACACCTTC.

This clone was seen only a few times. This chain connects TRBV6-1 to TRBJ1-1, with TRBD1 as a possible D gene (5 bases). CDR3 length: 15 amino acids. Germline values: CDR1 MNHNS, CDR2 SASEGT. The V end was cut by 0 bases, the J end by 7 bases, with 15 bases between. The DNA for the CDR3 is TGTGCCAGCAGTGAAGCGCGATCAGGGTCGGGTGAAGCTTTCTTT. It translates to CASSEARSGSGEAFF.

The chain recombines TRBV4-1 with TRBJ2-7, with 9 bases lining up with TRBD1. V trimming: 2 bases; J trimming: 2 bases; junction bases outside the gene matches: 7. The CDR3 length is 16 residues. Per the germline V gene, CDR1 is MGHRA and CDR2 is YSYEKL. The CDR3 coding sequence is TGCGCCAGCAGCCAACGTGGGGACAGGGTCGCCTACGAGCAGTACTTC. Its protein product is CASSQRGDRVAYEQYF.

The chain employs TRBV19 and TRBJ2-1, with TRBD2 matching 12 bases. This CDR3 region has 16 residues. The V gene's germline CDR1 is LNHDA and CDR2 SQIVND (reference sequence). V was clipped by 5 bases and J by 7 bases; unmatched bases: 9. The CDR3 region has the DNA TGTGCCAGTAGTGATCTTCTAGCGGGGGGGCGGAATGAGCAGTTCTTC. Amino acid sequence: CASSDLLAGGRNEQFF.

The chain carries TRBV27 and TRBJ2-7; 9 bases line up with TRBD1. This CDR3 has 15 amino acids. Germline V gene data show CDR1 as MNHEY and CDR2 as SMNVEV (reference sequence). V was clipped by 5 bases and J by 0 bases; unmatched bases: 5. CDR3 nucleotide sequence: TGTGCCAGCAGTCCGGGACAGGGATACTCCTACGAGCAGTACTTC. Translated, it gives CASSPGQGYSYEQYF.

The chain carries TRBV5-8 and TRBJ2-1; 7 bases line up with TRBD1. The CDR3 totals 13 residues. The V and J ends lost 5 bases and 5 bases, in that order; junction bases with no gene match: 4. Per the germline V gene, CDR1 is SGHTS and CDR2 is YDEGEE. In DNA form, the CDR3 reads TGTGCCAGCAGAACGGGACAGAACAATGAGCAGTTCTTC. Protein sequence: CASRTGQNNEQFF.

This clone was counted a few times. The chain is built from TRBV6-6 and TRBJ2-7; 7 bases align to TRBD1. The CDR3 loop spans 13 amino acids. The junction had 4 bases not matched to a gene; V was cut back by 8 bases and J by 0 bases. Germline CDR1 MNHNY, CDR2 SVGAGI (reference sequence). CDR3 in DNA: TGTGCCAGCGGGGACAGTAGCTCCTACGAGCAGTACTTC. Translating gives CASGDSSSYEQYF.

This chain joins TRBV19 and TRBJ1-3, with D possibly TRBD1 on 6 matching bases. In germline, CDR1 is LNHDA, CDR2 SQIVND (reference sequence). The V end lost 5 bases, the J end lost 0 bases, and 20 bases lay between the germline ends. This CDR3 is built from 18 residues. The CDR3 DNA follows: TGTGCCAGTAGTCCCCGGGACAACCGGGCCCTCTCTGGAAACACCATATATTTT. Its protein is CASSPRDNRALSGNTIYF. The full variable domain, completed using reference TRBV19 and TRBJ1-3, is DGGITQSPKYLFRKEGQNVTLSCEQNLNHDAMYWYRQDPGQGLRLIYYSQIVNDFQKGDIAEGYSVSREKKESFPLTVTSAQKNPTAFYLCASSPRDNRALSGNTIYFGEGSWLTVV.